The next 7 T cell receptor beta chains were all read from a single sample in a study of T cell changes during pregnancy in multiple sclerosis. The protocol was immunoSEQ multiplex PCR, while the TCRdb copy is restricted to in-frame clones and leaves out a portion. The sample includes roughly 23,000 clones, about 90% of them seen just once. The specimen was CD4+ T cells from peripheral blood mononuclear cells, collected in the third trimester of pregnancy. These receptors were collected from a female donor in good health, enrolled as a control in a pregnancy study.

The V gene is TRBV28, the J gene TRBJ2-5, with TRBD2 as a possible D gene (6 bases). The V end was cut by 3 bases, the J end by 7 bases, with 27 bases between. Per the germline V gene, CDR1 is MDHEN and CDR2 is SYDVKM. The length of the CDR3 is 18 residues. The CDR3 protein is CASSFSLVSAGRSGTQYF. The CDR3, as DNA: TGTGCCAGCAGTTTCTCCCTAGTTTCGGCGGGGCGTTCTGGGACCCAGTACTTC. The full variable domain, with the rest looked up from reference TRBV28 and TRBJ2-5, is DVKVTQSSRYLVKRTGEKVFLECVQDMDHENMFWYRQDPGLGLRLIYFSYDVKMKEKGDIPEGYSVSREKKERFSLILESASTNQTSMYLCASSFSLVSAGRSGTQYFGPGTRLLVL.

The V and J genes are TRBV7-9 and TRBJ2-5, with 9 bases identical to TRBD1. This CDR3 comprises 15 residues. Germline trimming cut 3 bases from V and 5 bases from J; bases unmatched to any gene: 7. Germline assignment: CDR1 SEHNR and CDR2 FQNEAQ (reference sequence). In nucleotides, the CDR3 is TGTGCCAGCAGCTTCTCGAGACAGGGGGGGGAGACCCAGTACTTC. Translated: CASSFSRQGGETQYF.

The chain links TRBV6-1 to TRBJ2-2, with TRBD1 identical over 8 bases. CDR3 length equals 15 residues. V lost 5 bases and J lost 5; bases outside the gene matches: 7. Per the germline V gene, CDR1 is MNHNS and CDR2 is SASEGT. The CDR3 DNA is TGTGCCAGCAGTACAATTGACAGGGGTACCGGGGAGCTGTTTTTT. Encoded protein: CASSTIDRGTGELFF.

This chain uses TRBV18 with TRBJ2-6; D uncertain. V shed 2 bases and J shed 0 bases, with 14 bases lying between them. This CDR3 region has 18 residues. Looked up from germline, CDR1 is KGHSH and CDR2 is LQKENI. The CDR3 protein is CASSPARWARSGANVLTF. Here the CDR3 DNA reads TGTGCCAGCTCACCAGCACGGTGGGCTCGCTCTGGGGCCAACGTCCTGACTTTC.

V usage is TRBV7-8 and J usage is TRBJ1-1; D remains ambiguous. This CDR3 comprises 11 residues. Trimming stripped 10 bases from V and 7 bases from J, with 13 bases between. Germline CDR1 is SGHVS and CDR2 is FQNEAQ. The chain's CDR3 is CATKIGLEAFF. Here the CDR3 DNA reads TGTGCCACCAAGATTGGCCTTGAAGCTTTCTTT.

The chain couples TRBV4-3 to TRBJ2-5; perhaps TRBD1 as D (6 bases). The CDR3 has 15 amino acids. Looked up from germline, CDR1 is LGHNA and CDR2 is YSLEER. The germline V and J ends were trimmed by 0 bases and 5 bases, with 13 bases remaining between them. This CDR3 is CASSQDRGWGETQYF. In DNA form, the CDR3 reads TGCGCCAGCAGCCAAGACAGGGGTTGGGGGGAGACCCAGTACTTC.

The genes are TRBV7-9 and TRBJ2-2, with D possibly TRBD1 on 6 matching bases. Trimming took off 8 bases at V and 2 bases at J, with 15 bases between the two ends. This CDR3 is built from 15 residues. The germline V gene has CDR1 SEHNR and CDR2 FQNEAQ (reference sequence). Here the CDR3 DNA reads TGTGCCAGCCCAGGAAACAGGGAAAACACCGGGGAGCTGTTTTTT. Its protein is CASPGNRENTGELFF. The full variable domain, in which reference TRBV7-9 and TRBJ2-2 provide the parts outside the CDR3, is DTGVSQNPRHKITKRGQNVTFRCDPISEHNRLYWYRQTLGQGPEFLTYFQNEAQLEKSRLLSDRFSAERPKGSFSTLEIQRTEQGDSAMYLCASPGNRENTGELFFGEGSRLTVL.